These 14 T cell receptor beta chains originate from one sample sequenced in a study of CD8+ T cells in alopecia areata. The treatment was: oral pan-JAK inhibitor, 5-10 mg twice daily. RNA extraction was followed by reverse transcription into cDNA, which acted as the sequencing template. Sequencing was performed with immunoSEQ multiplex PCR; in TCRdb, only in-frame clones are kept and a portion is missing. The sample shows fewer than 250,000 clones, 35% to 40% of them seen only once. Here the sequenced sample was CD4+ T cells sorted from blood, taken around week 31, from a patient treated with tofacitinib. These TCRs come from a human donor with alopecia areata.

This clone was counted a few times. The CDR3 DNA reads as TGTGCCATCAGTGAGTTTGGGACAGGCGACTATGGCTACACCTTC. Translated, it gives CAISEFGTGDYGYTF. V is TRBV10-3 and J is TRBJ1-2; TRBD1 matches 8 bases. With 1 base clipped from V and 3 bases from J, the junction kept 4 bases outside the gene matches. CDR3 length equals 15 residues. The germline gives CDR1 ENHRY, CDR2 SYGVKD.

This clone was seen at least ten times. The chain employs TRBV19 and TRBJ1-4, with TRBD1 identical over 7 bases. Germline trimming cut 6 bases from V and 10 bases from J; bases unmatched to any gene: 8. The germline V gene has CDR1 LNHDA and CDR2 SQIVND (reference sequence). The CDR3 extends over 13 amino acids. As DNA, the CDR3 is TGTGCCAGTAGCACCGGACAGGAGGGAAAACTGTTTTTT. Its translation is CASSTGQEGKLFF.

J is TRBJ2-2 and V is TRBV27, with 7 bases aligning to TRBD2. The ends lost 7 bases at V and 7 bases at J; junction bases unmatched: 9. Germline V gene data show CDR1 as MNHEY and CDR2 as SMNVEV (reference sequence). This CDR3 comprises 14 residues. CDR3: CASTIGRENGELFF. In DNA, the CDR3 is TGTGCCAGCACTATCGGGCGGGAGAACGGGGAGCTGTTTTTT.

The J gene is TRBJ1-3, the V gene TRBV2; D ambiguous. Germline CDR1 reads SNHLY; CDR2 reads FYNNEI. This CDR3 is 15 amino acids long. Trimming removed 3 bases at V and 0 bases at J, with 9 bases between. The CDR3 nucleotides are TGTGCCAGCAGTGAGGCGGGCTTCTCTGGAAACACCATATATTTT. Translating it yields CASSEAGFSGNTIYF.

CDR3 DNA sequence: TGTGCCAGCAAGTTAGCGGGAACGAACACCGGGGAGCTGTTTTTT. Protein product: CASKLAGTNTGELFF. The chain recombines TRBV2 with TRBJ2-2, with 8 positions matching TRBD2. The CDR3 extends over 15 amino acids. With V trimmed by 7 bases and J by 0 bases, 4 bases remained unmatched. The germline gives CDR1 SNHLY, CDR2 FYNNEI.

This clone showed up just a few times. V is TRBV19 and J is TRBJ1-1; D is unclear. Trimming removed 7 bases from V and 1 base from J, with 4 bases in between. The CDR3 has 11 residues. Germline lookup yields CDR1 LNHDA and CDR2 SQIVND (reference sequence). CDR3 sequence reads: CASTANTEAFF. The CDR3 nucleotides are TGTGCCAGTACTGCGAACACTGAAGCTTTCTTT.

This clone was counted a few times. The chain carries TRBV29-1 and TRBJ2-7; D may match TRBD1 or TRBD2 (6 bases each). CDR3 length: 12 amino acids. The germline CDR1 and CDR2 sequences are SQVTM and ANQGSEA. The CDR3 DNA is TGCAGTGCCGAGGGGGGCTCCTACGAGCAGTACTTC. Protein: CSAEGGSYEQYF.

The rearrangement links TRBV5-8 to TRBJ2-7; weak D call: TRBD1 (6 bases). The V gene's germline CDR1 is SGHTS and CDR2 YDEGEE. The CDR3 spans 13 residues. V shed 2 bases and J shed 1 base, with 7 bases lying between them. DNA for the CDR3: TGTGCCAGCAGCTTTACAGGGTCCTACGAGCAGTACTTC. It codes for CASSFTGSYEQYF.

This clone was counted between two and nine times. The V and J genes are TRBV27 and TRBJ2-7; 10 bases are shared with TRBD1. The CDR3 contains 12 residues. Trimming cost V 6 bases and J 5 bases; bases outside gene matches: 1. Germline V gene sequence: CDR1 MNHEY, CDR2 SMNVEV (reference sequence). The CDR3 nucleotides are TGTGCCAGCAGGACAGGGGGCAACGAGCAGTACTTC. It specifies CASRTGGNEQYF.

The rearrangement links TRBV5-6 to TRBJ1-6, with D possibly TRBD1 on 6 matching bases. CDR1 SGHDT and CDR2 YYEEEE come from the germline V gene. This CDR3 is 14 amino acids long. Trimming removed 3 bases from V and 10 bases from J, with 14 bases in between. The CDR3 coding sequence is TGTGCCAGCAGCTCGAGGGTCGGGGGCTCACCCCTCCACTTT. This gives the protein CASSSRVGGSPLHF.

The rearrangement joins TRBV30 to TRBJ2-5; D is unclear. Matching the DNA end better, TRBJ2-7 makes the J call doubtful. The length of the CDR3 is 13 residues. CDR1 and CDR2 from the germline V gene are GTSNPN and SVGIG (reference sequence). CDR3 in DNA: TGTGCCTGGAGTCGTGGTGATACCTACGAGCAGTACTTC. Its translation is CAWSRGDTYEQYF.

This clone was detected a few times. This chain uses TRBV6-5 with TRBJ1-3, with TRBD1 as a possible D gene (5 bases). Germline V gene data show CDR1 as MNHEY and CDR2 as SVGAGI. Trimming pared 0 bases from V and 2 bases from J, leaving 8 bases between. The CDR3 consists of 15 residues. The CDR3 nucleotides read TGTGCCAGCAGTTACTCGAGGGGCCCTGGAAACACCATATATTTT. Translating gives CASSYSRGPGNTIYF.

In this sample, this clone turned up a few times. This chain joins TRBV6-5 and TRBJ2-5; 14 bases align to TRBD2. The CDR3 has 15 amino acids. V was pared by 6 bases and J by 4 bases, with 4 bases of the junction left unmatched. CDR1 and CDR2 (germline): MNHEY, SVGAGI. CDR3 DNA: TGTGCCAGCAGGGACGGGACTAGCGGGGGAGAGACCCAGTACTTC. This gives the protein CASRDGTSGGETQYF.

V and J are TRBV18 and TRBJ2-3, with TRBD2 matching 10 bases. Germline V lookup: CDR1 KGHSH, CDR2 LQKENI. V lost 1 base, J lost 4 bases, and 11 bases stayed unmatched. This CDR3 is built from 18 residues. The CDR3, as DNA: TGTGCCAGCTCACCACAAGCGGGAGGGCCCGGGAACCCAGATACGCAGTATTTT. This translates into CASSPQAGGPGNPDTQYF.